The 23 T cell receptor beta chains below were found in one sample sequenced in a study of Ad26.COV2.S vaccination and SARS-CoV-2 variants. Produced via immunoSEQ multiplex PCR; TCRdb's table is partial and in-frame only. The top ten clones hold 2.9% of a sample with around 250,000 clones, approximately 90% of them seen once. Regarding treatment: roughly 19 received Ad26.COV2.S at low or high dose, single or two shots; a few received placebo; per-sample allocation not given. The study sampled participants on day 63 after the first vaccine or placebo injection. The sample consisted of peripheral blood, taken in a trial of Ad26.COV2.S vaccine versus placebo. These receptors were taken from a person aged 18 to 59 who received the Ad26.COV2.S COVID-19 vaccine or a placebo.

V gene TRBV6-5 combines with J gene TRBJ2-3; D not certain. Germline V lookup: CDR1 MNHEY, CDR2 SVGAGI. V lost 6 bases, J lost 4 bases, and 14 bases lay in between. This CDR3 contains 14 residues. This CDR3 reads CASRQSTGSDTQYF. CDR3 sequence (DNA): TGTGCCAGCAGACAAAGCACTGGGTCAGATACGCAGTATTTT.

The chain is built from TRBV11-2 and TRBJ2-7, with a possible D match to TRBD1 (5 bases). The CDR3 covers 15 residues. The germline V and J ends were trimmed by 2 bases and 5 bases, with 16 bases remaining between them. Germline V gives CDR1 SGHAT, CDR2 FQNNGV. The CDR3 DNA is TGTGCCAGCAGCTTAACCGCAGGGCTCCTGGACGAGCAGTACTTC. Translation: CASSLTAGLLDEQYF.

The V and J genes are TRBV7-2 and TRBJ2-1; TRBD1 aligns across 11 bases. The CDR3 loop spans 16 amino acids. The germline V gene encodes CDR1 SGHTA and CDR2 FQGNSA. The ends lost 1 base at V and 4 bases at J; junction bases unmatched: 3. CDR3 DNA sequence: TGTGCCAGCAGCTTAGTAGGGACAGGGGGTTACAATGAGCAGTTCTTC. Translated, it gives CASSLVGTGGYNEQFF. Looking up the rest from reference TRBV7-2 and TRBJ2-1 gives the full variable domain: GAGVSQSPSNKVTEKGKDVELRCDPISGHTALYWYRQSLGQGLEFLIYFQGNSAPDKSGLPSDRFSAERTGGSVSTLTIQRTQQEDSAVYLCASSLVGTGGYNEQFFGPGTRLTVL.

The chain combines TRBV4-2 with TRBJ2-1, with D possibly being TRBD1 (6 bases). V dropped 0 bases and J dropped 10 bases, with 13 bases sitting between them. Germline V CDR1 and CDR2: LGHNA, YNFKEQ. The CDR3 is 14 residues long. CDR3 amino acids: CASSQENRAGEQFF. For the CDR3, the DNA is TGTGCCAGCAGCCAAGAAAACAGGGCCGGAGAGCAGTTCTTC.

This clone came up once. The chain joins TRBV6-1 to TRBJ1-5; possibly TRBD1 for D (6 bases). Germline-derived CDR1 and CDR2 are MNHNS and SASEGT. The CDR3 extends over 15 amino acids. V lost 2 bases and J lost 3, with 11 bases in between. The CDR3 DNA is TGTGCCAGCAGTGAAATGCAGGGGATCAATCAGCCCCAGCATTTT. Protein sequence: CASSEMQGINQPQHF.

This chain joins TRBV9 and TRBJ2-6; 9 nucleotides agree with TRBD1. Germline V gene lookup returns CDR1 SGDLS and CDR2 YYNGEE. The CDR3 length is 15 residues. The V gene end was trimmed by 4 bases and the J gene end by 3 bases; junction bases not matched to a gene: 2. Written as DNA, the CDR3 is TGTGCCAGCAGCCTGGGACAGGGTGGGGCCAACGTCCTGACTTTC. Its translation: CASSLGQGGANVLTF.

The rearrangement joins TRBV12-3 or TRBV12-4 to TRBJ1-1; D is uncertain. The germline V and J ends were trimmed by 3 bases and 7 bases, with 9 bases remaining between them. This CDR3 has 12 residues. The CDR3 DNA reads as TGTGCCAGCAGTTTGGTACGCGTTGAAGCTTTCTTT. Its translation: CASSLVRVEAFF.

The CDR3: CASSLGLSSYEQYV. As DNA, the CDR3 is TGTGCCAGCAGCTTGGGTCTGAGCTCCTACGAGCAGTACGTC. The chain is built from TRBV5-4 and TRBJ2-7; no definite D call. V gave up 0 bases and J gave up 0 bases, with 7 bases separating them. There are 14 residues in the CDR3. CDR1 is SGHNT and CDR2 is YYREEE in the germline V gene (reference sequence).

J is TRBJ1-1 and V is TRBV6-5; D remains ambiguous. Germline V gene data show CDR1 as MNHEY and CDR2 as SVGAGI. V was cut by 2 bases and J by 1 base, with 11 bases left in between. The CDR3 loop spans 15 amino acids. CDR3 coding DNA: TGTGCCAGCAGTTACGCAATTCAAGGGAACACTGAAGCTTTCTTT. As protein: CASSYAIQGNTEAFF.

The chain recombines TRBV10-3 with TRBJ1-4; 10 bases map to TRBD1. V shed 4 bases and J 8 bases; nucleotides not matched to a gene: 4. CDR3 length: 14 amino acids. Germline V gene sequence: CDR1 ENHRY, CDR2 SYGVKD. The CDR3 is CAISAGTGDEKLFF. The CDR3 DNA is TGTGCCATCAGTGCAGGGACAGGGGACGAAAAACTGTTTTTT.

V and J are TRBV5-4 and TRBJ2-5; TRBD1 or TRBD2 may be the D gene (5 bases each). This CDR3 has 14 amino acids. Germline V gives CDR1 SGHNT, CDR2 YYREEE (reference sequence). Trimming took 4 bases from V and 1 from J, leaving 11 bases between them. CDR3 amino acids: CASSGGPAQETQYF. In DNA form, the CDR3 reads TGTGCCAGCAGCGGGGGACCGGCCCAAGAGACCCAGTACTTC.

This clone has only one observation. The V and J genes are TRBV3-1 (or the pseudogene TRBV3-2) and TRBJ1-4; D remains ambiguous. The CDR3 totals 14 residues. Germline V gives CDR1 LGHDT, CDR2 YNNKEL (reference sequence). V was shortened by 4 bases and J by 4 bases, with 10 bases between the two germline ends. The CDR3 is CASSLTLNNEKLFF. In DNA form, the CDR3 reads TGTGCCAGCAGCCTAACTCTGAATAATGAAAAACTGTTTTTT.

This clone was observed a handful of times. The J gene is TRBJ2-2, the V gene TRBV7-6, with 8 nucleotides matching TRBD2. CDR3 size: 16 residues. Germline lookup yields CDR1 SGHVS and CDR2 FNYEAQ. The V segment lost 4 bases and the J segment 5 bases; nucleotides outside the gene matches: 9. The CDR3 bases are TGTGCCAGCAGCTCCCCGGGACTAGTCGGGACCGGGGAGCTGTTTTTT. It translates to CASSSPGLVGTGELFF.

This chain links TRBV6-5 with TRBJ1-2; tentatively, D is TRBD1 (6 bases). Trimming left V 5 bases short and J 4 bases short, with 14 bases between. Germline-derived CDR1 and CDR2 are MNHEY and SVGAGI. There are 14 residues in the CDR3. The DNA for the CDR3 is TGTGCCAGCAGTCCGGGACGGGGGGCCTATGGCTACACCTTC. Protein product: CASSPGRGAYGYTF.

The chain employs TRBV7-9 and TRBJ1-1, with a tentative D call TRBD1 (5 bases). This CDR3 comprises 11 residues. Germline values: CDR1 SEHNR, CDR2 FQNEAQ (reference sequence). V gave up 6 bases and J gave up 7 bases, with 9 bases separating them. CDR3 nucleotides: TGTGCCAGCAGTTGGGACGTTGAAGCTTTCTTT. Protein sequence: CASSWDVEAFF. Drawing the rest from reference TRBV7-9 and TRBJ1-1, the complete variable domain is DTGVSQNPRHKITKRGQNVTFRCDPISEHNRLYWYRQTLGQGPEFLTYFQNEAQLEKSRLLSDRFSAERPKGSFSTLEIQRTEQGDSAMYLCASSWDVEAFFGQGTRLTVV.

The chain links TRBV23-1 to TRBJ2-5, with D perhaps TRBD2 (7 bases). TRBV23-1 is classed as an ORF, of uncertain function. This CDR3 has 14 residues. Trimming took off 10 bases at V and 4 bases at J, with 19 bases between the two ends. DNA of the CDR3: TGCGCCACTCGCTTGGGGGGGCGCGGAGAGACCCAGTACTTC. This gives the protein CATRLGGRGETQYF.

In its sample, this clone was seen once. The rearrangement joins TRBV3-1 (or the pseudogene TRBV3-2) to TRBJ2-7, with D hard to call. The CDR3 covers 15 residues. V dropped 3 bases and J dropped 0 bases, with 12 bases sitting between them. The V gene's germline CDR1 is LGHDT and CDR2 YNNKEL (reference sequence). CDR3 sequence reads: CASSQGALSSYEQYV. In DNA form, the CDR3 reads TGTGCCAGCAGCCAGGGCGCGTTAAGCTCCTACGAGCAGTACGTC.

As concerns this clone: This sample also contains other DNA sequences that code for the same CDR3. This chain connects TRBV4-3 to TRBJ2-7; D call uncertain. The germline gives CDR1 LGHNA, CDR2 YSLEER. The V end was cut by 0 bases, the J end by 0 bases, with 6 bases between. The CDR3 spans 14 residues. The CDR3 DNA follows: TGCGCCAGCAGCCAAGAGAGGAGCTCCTACGAGCAGTACTTC. Its protein is CASSQERSSYEQYF.

The chain is built from TRBV6-2 or TRBV6-3 and TRBJ2-1; TRBD2 matches 10 bases. CDR1 and CDR2 (germline): MNHEY, SVGEGT. The CDR3 loop spans 17 amino acids. V shed 6 bases and J 9 bases; nucleotides not matched to a gene: 17. The CDR3 region is CASSPEVAGGPGVEQFF. The CDR3 region has the DNA TGTGCCAGCAGCCCTGAGGTAGCGGGAGGCCCAGGGGTTGAGCAGTTCTTC.

This chain links TRBV14 with TRBJ1-3; unclear D gene. Germline CDR1 reads SGHDN; CDR2 reads FVKESK. There are 14 residues in the CDR3. Trimming stripped 2 bases from V and 3 bases from J, with 8 bases between. The CDR3 is CASSQRIIGNTIYF. CDR3 coding DNA: TGTGCCAGCAGCCAAAGGATAATTGGAAACACCATATATTTT.

The table lists this clone with a count of one. J is TRBJ2-2 and V is TRBV6-5; D call uncertain. V shed 6 bases and J shed 6 bases, with 14 bases lying between them. Germline-derived CDR1 and CDR2 are MNHEY and SVGAGI. The CDR3 loop spans 14 amino acids. CDR3 protein: CASRKELGSGELFF. DNA for the CDR3: TGTGCCAGCAGAAAGGAATTGGGGTCCGGGGAGCTGTTTTTT.

This rearrangement joins TRBV6-5 to TRBJ1-5, with 8 bases that match TRBD1. The CDR3 spans 14 residues. Per the germline V gene, CDR1 is MNHEY and CDR2 is SVGAGI. J was trimmed by 5 bases and V by 7 bases; bases with no gene match: 7. The CDR3 nucleotides are TGTGCCAGCACTGTGACAGGGGAACATCAGCCCCAGCATTTT. Its translation: CASTVTGEHQPQHF.

This sequence joins TRBV5-1 and TRBJ1-5, with D possibly matching TRBD1 (5 bases). CDR3 length: 13 residues. CDR1 SGHRS and CDR2 YFSETQ come from the germline V gene. The ends were cut back, 1 base at V and 7 bases at J, with 9 bases in the middle. CDR3 bases: TGCGCCAGCAGCTTGACAGGTGGCCAGCCCCAGCATTTT. It is translated as CASSLTGGQPQHF.